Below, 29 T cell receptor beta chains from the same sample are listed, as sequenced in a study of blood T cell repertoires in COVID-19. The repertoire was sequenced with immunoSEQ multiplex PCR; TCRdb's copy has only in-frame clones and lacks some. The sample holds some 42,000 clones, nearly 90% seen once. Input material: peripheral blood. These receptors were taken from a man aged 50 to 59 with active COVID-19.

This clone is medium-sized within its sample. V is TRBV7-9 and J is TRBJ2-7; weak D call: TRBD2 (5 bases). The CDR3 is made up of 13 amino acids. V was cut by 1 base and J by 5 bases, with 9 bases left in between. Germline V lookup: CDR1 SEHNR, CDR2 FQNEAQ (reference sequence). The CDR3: CASSLDERDEQYF. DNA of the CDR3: TGTGCCAGCAGCTTAGACGAGAGGGACGAGCAGTACTTC.

The CDR3: CASVGGGTNYGYTF. CDR3 bases: TGTGCCAGCGTGGGGGGGGGAACTAACTATGGCTACACCTTC. The J gene is TRBJ1-2, the V gene TRBV2, with D possibly matching TRBD1 (5 bases). CDR1 SNHLY and CDR2 FYNNEI come from the germline V gene. Trimming left V 8 bases short and J 0 bases short, with 13 bases between. This CDR3 has 14 residues.

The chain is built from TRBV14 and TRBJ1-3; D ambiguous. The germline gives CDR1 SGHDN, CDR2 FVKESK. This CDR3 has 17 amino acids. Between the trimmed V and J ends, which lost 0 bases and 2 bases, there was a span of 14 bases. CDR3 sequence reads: CASSQDTLGVPGNTIYF. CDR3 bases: TGTGCCAGCAGCCAAGATACATTGGGAGTCCCTGGAAACACCATATATTTT. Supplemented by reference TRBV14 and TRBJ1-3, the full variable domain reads EAGVTQFPSHSVIEKGQTVTLRCDPISGHDNLYWYRRVMGKEIKFLLHFVKESKQDESGMPNNRFLAERTGGTYSTLKVQPAELEDSGVYFCASSQDTLGVPGNTIYFGEGSWLTVV.

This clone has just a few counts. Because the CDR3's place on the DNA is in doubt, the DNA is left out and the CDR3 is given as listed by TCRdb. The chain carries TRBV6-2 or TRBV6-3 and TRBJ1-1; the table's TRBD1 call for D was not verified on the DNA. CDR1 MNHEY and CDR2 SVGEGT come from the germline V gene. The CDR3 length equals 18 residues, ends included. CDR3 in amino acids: CASSYSTWAPGTAGRTFF.

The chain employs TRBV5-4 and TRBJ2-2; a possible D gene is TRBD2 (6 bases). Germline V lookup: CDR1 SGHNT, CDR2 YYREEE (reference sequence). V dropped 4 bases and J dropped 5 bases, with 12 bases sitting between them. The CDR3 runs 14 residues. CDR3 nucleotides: TGTGCCAGCAGCGCGAATGGGGGGACCGGGGAGCTGTTTTTT. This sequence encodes CASSANGGTGELFF.

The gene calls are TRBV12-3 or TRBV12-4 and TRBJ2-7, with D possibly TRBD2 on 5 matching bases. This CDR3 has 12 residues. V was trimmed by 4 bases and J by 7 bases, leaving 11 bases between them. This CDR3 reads CASSSDWREQYF. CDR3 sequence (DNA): TGTGCCAGCAGTTCGGACTGGAGGGAGCAGTACTTC.

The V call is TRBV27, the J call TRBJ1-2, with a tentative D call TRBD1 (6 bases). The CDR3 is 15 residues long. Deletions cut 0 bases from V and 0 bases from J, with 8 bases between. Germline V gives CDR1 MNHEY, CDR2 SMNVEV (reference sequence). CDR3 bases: TGTGCCAGCAGTTTATCATACAGGGCTAACTATGGCTACACCTTC. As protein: CASSLSYRANYGYTF.

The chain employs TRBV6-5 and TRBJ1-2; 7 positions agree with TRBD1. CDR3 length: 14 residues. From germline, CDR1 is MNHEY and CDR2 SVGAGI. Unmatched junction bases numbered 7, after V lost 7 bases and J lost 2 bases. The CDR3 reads CASKRAGQNYGYTF. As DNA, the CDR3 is TGTGCCAGCAAAAGGGCGGGACAGAACTATGGCTACACCTTC.

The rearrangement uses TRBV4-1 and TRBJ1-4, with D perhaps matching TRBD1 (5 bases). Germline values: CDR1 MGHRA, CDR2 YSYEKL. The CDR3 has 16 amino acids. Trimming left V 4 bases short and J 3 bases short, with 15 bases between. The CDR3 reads CASSRGDPGANEKLFF. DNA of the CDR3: TGCGCCAGCAGCCGGGGGGATCCCGGTGCTAATGAAAAACTGTTTTTT.

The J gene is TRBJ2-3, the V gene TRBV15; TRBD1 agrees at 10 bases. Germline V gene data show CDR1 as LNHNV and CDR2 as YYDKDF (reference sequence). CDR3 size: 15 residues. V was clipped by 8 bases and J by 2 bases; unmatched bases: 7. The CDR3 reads CATSGTGENTDTQYF. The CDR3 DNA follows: TGTGCCACCTCCGGGACAGGGGAGAACACAGATACGCAGTATTTT.

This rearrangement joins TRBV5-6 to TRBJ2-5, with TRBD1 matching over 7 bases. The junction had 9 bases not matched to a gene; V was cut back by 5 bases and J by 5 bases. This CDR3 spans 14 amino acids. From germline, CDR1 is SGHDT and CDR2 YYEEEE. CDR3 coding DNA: TGTGCCAGCAGGGAACAGGGGTTGGGGGAGACCCAGTACTTC. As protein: CASREQGLGETQYF.

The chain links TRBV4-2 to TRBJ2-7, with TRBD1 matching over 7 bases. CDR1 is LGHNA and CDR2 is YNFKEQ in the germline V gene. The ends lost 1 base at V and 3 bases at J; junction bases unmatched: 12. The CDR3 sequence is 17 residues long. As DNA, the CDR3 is TGTGCCAGCAGCCAAGCTCTTTCCACAGGGGTATACTACGAGCAGTACTTC. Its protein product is CASSQALSTGVYYEQYF.

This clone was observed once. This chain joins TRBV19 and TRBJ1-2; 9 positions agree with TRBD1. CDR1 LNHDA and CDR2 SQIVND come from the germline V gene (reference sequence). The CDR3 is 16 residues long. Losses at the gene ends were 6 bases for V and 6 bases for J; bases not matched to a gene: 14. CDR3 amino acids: CASRRGQGFLGDGYTF. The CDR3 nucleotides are TGTGCCAGTAGAAGGGGACAGGGTTTTTTGGGAGATGGCTACACCTTC. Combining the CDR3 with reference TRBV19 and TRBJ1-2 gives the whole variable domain DGGITQSPKYLFRKEGQNVTLSCEQNLNHDAMYWYRQDPGQGLRLIYYSQIVNDFQKGDIAEGYSVSREKKESFPLTVTSAQKNPTAFYLCASRRGQGFLGDGYTFGSGTRLTVV.

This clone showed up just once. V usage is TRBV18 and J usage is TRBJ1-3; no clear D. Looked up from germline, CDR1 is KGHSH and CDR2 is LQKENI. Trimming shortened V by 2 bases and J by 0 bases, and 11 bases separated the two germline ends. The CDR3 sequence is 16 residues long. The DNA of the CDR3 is TGTGCCAGCTCACCAAGTTGGGCACCCTCTGGAAACACCATATATTTT. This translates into CASSPSWAPSGNTIYF.

This chain's CDR3 is CASSGGTGVSNEQFF. Written as DNA, the CDR3 is TGTGCCAGCAGCGGGGGGACAGGGGTGTCAAATGAGCAGTTCTTC. The V call is TRBV9, the J call TRBJ2-1; TRBD1 agrees at 10 bases. The length of the CDR3 is 15 residues. J was trimmed by 7 bases and V by 3 bases; bases with no gene match: 7. Germline lookup yields CDR1 SGDLS and CDR2 YYNGEE.

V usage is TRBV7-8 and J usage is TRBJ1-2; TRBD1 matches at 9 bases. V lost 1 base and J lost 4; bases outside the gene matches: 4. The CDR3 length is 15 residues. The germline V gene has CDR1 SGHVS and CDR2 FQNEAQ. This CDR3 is CASSLGDRASYGYTF. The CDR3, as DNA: TGTGCCAGCAGCTTAGGGGACAGGGCGAGCTATGGCTACACCTTC.

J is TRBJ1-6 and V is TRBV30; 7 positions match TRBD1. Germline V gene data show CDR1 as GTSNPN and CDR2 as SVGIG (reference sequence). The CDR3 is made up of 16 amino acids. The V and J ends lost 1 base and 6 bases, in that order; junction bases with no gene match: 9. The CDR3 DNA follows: TGTGCCTGGAGTGGGGAGGCCGGGACAGCTAATTCACCCCTCCACTTT. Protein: CAWSGEAGTANSPLHF.

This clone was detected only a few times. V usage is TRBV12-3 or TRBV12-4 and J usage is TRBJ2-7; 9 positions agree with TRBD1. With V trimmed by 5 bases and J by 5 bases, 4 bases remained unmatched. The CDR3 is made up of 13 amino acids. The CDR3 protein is CASSAGQGHEQYF. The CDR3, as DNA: TGTGCCAGCAGTGCGGGACAGGGCCACGAGCAGTACTTC.

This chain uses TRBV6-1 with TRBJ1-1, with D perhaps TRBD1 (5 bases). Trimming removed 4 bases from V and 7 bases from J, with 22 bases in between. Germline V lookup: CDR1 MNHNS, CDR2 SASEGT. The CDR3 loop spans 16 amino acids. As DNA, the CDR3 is TGTGCCAGCAGTGCGGGGGGGGGAAGTAGGATAGGTGAAGCTTTCTTT. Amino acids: CASSAGGGSRIGEAFF.

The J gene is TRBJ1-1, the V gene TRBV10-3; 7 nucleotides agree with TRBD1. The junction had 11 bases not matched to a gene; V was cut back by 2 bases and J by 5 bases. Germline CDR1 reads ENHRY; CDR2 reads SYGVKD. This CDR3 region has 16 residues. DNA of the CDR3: TGTGCCATCAGTGAGCCGGGCGGGGCAGGGGGAACTGAAGCTTTCTTT. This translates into CAISEPGGAGGTEAFF.

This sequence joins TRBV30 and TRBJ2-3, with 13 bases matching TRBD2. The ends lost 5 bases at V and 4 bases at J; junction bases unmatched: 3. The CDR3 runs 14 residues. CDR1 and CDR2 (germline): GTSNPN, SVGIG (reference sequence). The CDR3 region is CAWRLAGGADTQYF. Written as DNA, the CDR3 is TGTGCCTGGCGACTAGCGGGGGGAGCAGATACGCAGTATTTT.

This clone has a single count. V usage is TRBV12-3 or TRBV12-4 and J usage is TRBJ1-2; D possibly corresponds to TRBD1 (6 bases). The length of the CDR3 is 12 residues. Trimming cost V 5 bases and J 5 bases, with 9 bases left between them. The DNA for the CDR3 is TGTGCCAGCAGTATCGGACAGTATGGCTACACCTTC. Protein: CASSIGQYGYTF.

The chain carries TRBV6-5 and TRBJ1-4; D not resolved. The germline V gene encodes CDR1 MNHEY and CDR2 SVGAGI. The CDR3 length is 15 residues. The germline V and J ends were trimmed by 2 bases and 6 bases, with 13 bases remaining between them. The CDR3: CASSYGGFVDEKLFF. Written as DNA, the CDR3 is TGTGCCAGCAGTTACGGCGGGTTCGTGGATGAAAAACTGTTTTTT.

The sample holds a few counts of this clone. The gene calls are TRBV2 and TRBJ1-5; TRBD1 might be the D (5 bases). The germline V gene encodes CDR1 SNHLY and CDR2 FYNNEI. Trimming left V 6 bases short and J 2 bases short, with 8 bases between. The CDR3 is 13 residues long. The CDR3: CASRGPGNQPQHF. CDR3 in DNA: TGTGCCAGCAGGGGGCCGGGCAATCAGCCCCAGCATTTT.

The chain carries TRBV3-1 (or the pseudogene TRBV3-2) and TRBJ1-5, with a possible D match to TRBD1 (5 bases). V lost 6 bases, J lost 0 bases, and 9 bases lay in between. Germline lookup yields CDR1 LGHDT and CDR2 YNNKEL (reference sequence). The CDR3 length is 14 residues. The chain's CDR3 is CASSGGDSNQPQHF. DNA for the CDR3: TGTGCCAGCAGTGGGGGGGATAGCAATCAGCCCCAGCATTTT.

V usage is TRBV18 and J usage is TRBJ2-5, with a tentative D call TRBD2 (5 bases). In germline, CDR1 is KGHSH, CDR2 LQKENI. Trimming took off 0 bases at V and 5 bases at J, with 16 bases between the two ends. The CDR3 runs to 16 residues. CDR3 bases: TGTGCCAGCTCACCACCGTCGGCAACCCGAGGGGAGACCCAGTACTTC. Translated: CASSPPSATRGETQYF. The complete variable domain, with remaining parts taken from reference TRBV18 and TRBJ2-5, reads NAGVMQNPRHLVRRRGQEARLRCSPMKGHSHVYWYRQLPEEGLKFMVYLQKENIIDESGMPKERFSAEFPKEGPSILRIQQVVRGDSAAYFCASSPPSATRGETQYFGPGTRLLVL.

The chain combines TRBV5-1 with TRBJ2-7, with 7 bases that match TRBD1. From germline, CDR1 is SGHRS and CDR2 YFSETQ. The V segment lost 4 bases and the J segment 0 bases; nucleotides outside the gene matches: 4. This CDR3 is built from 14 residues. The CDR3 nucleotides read TGCGCCAGCAGCGGGGACAGTCGCTCCTACGAGCAGTACTTC. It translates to CASSGDSRSYEQYF.

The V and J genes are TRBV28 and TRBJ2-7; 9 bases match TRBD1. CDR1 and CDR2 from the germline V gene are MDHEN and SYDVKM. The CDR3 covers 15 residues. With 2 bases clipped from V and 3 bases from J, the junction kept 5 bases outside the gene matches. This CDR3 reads CASSLTGGIIYEQYF. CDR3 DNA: TGTGCCAGCAGTTTAACAGGGGGCATCATCTACGAGCAGTACTTC.

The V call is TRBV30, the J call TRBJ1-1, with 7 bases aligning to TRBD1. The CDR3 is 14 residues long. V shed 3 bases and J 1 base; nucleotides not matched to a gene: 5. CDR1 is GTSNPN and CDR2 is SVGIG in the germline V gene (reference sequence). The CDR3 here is CAWRTGQTNTEAFF. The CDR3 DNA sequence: TGTGCCTGGAGGACGGGACAGACGAACACTGAAGCTTTCTTT.